This is a list of T cell receptor beta chains from one sample in a study of control samples from healthy donors and cancer patients. Assay used: immunoSEQ multiplex PCR; TCRdb lists only in-frame clones, some missing. The sample lists some 150,000 clones, over 90% occurring once. Sequencing used blood. The receptors were sampled from a man aged 45-65 years in good health. Each CDR3 is given with its conserved first and last residue. The order of the fields is D gene, V gene, clone size, J gene, CDR3 protein, CDR3 DNA. The D gene is left open where the match is weak. Expanded clones are given a class, and other clones once, few, many or no size at all.

>TRBD1|TRBV5-1|NA|TRBJ2-1
CASSLTGGAYNEQFF
TGCGCCAGCAGCTTGACAGGGGGCGCCTACAATGAGCAGTTCTTC
>TRBD2|TRBV28|NA|TRBJ2-7
CASSLLLAGDNEQYF
TGTGCCAGCAGTTTATTACTAGCGGGAGACAACGAGCAGTACTTC
>NA|TRBV19|NA|TRBJ1-5
CASSPEQGFSQPQHF
TGTGCCAGTAGTCCCGAGCAGGGTTTTAGTCAGCCCCAGCATTTT
>NA|TRBV27|NA|TRBJ1-1
CASSLSRNTEAFF
TGTGCCAGCAGTCTAAGCCGTAACACTGAAGCTTTCTTT
>NA|TRBV28|NA|TRBJ1-5
CASSLYGPRNSNQPQHF
TGTGCCAGCAGTTTATATGGGCCAAGAAATAGCAATCAGCCCCAGCATTTT
>NA|TRBV21-1|NA|TRBJ2-1
CASSKAAVGLAGDNEQFF
TGTGCCAGCAGCAAAGCGGCTGTGGGACTAGCGGGAGACAATGAGCAGTTCTTC
>NA|TRBV5-5|NA|TRBJ1-2
CASSTRQDYGYTF
TGTGCCAGCAGCACCCGACAGGACTATGGCTACACCTTC
>NA|TRBV28|NA|TRBJ1-2
CASSPLPPGYTF
TGTGCCAGCAGCCCACTCCCCCCTGGCTACACCTTC
>TRBD1|TRBV27|NA|TRBJ2-7
CASSLTGVSYEQYF
TGTGCCAGCAGTTTGACAGGGGTTTCCTACGAGCAGTACTTC
>NA|TRBV28|once|TRBJ1-2
CASSPSPNPYGYTF
TGTGCCAGCAGTCCGTCCCCCAACCCCTATGGCTACACCTTC
>TRBD2|TRBV2|NA|TRBJ2-1
CASSERQRGYNEQFF
TGTGCCAGCAGTGAAAGGCAGCGGGGTTACAATGAGCAGTTCTTC
>NA|TRBV4-2|NA|TRBJ2-5
CASSQEGAGTGTQYF
TGTGCCAGCAGCCAAGAGGGGGCGGGAACTGGGACCCAGTACTTC
>NA|TRBV10-1|NA|TRBJ1-1
CASRRGPNTEAFF
TGCGCCAGCAGAAGGGGCCCAAACACTGAAGCTTTCTTT
>NA|TRBV9|NA|TRBJ1-2
CASSAPLGGVQGYTF
TGTGCCAGCAGCGCCCCCCTTGGGGGGGTCCAGGGCTACACCTTC
>NA|TRBV29-1|NA|TRBJ1-5
CSVETVGNQPQHF
TGCAGCGTAGAAACGGTCGGCAATCAGCCCCAGCATTTT
>TRBD2|TRBV2|NA|TRBJ2-3
CASTWTSGSADTQYF
TGTGCCAGCACCTGGACTAGCGGGAGCGCAGATACGCAGTATTTT
>NA|TRBV3-1/TRBV3-2|NA|TRBJ2-4
CASTQSPGLAKNIQYF
TGTGCCAGCACCCAAAGTCCAGGGCTCGCCAAAAACATTCAGTACTTC
>TRBD1|TRBV7-9|NA|TRBJ1-2
CAGWTGSVPYGYTF
TGTGCCGGATGGACAGGGAGTGTGCCCTATGGCTACACCTTC
>TRBD1|TRBV7-9|NA|TRBJ2-5
CASSSPPGDRGQETQYF
TGTGCCAGCAGCTCCCCCCCGGGGGACAGGGGGCAAGAGACCCAGTACTTC
>TRBD1|TRBV2|NA|TRBJ2-4
CASSVPTGRLAKNIQYF
TGTGCCAGCAGTGTACCGACAGGGCGTTTGGCCAAAAACATTCAGTACTTC
>NA|TRBV19|NA|TRBJ1-3
CASSILSTSSGNTIYF
TGTGCCAGTAGTATACTCTCCACGAGCTCTGGAAACACCATATATTTT
>NA|TRBV4-1|NA|TRBJ2-7
CASSGPGPSYEQYF
TGCGCCAGCAGCGGACCAGGACCGTCCTACGAGCAGTACTTC
>NA|TRBV25-1|NA|TRBJ1-1
CASSEFGGNTEAFF
TGTGCCAGCAGTGAATTCGGGGGGAACACTGAAGCTTTCTTT
>NA|TRBV6-5|NA|TRBJ2-5
CASSLGVRETQYF
TGTGCCAGCAGTCTAGGGGTTCGGGAGACCCAGTACTTC
>TRBD1|TRBV27|NA|TRBJ2-7
CASSPRTGGTYEQYF
TGTGCCAGCAGTCCGAGGACAGGGGGAACCTACGAGCAGTACTTC
>NA|TRBV5-6|once|TRBJ1-6
CASSLAQNNSPLHF
TGTGCCAGCAGCTTGGCACAGAATAATTCACCCCTCCACTTT
>NA|TRBV6-5|NA|TRBJ2-7
CASSYSLGQTYEQYF
TGTGCCAGCAGTTACTCCTTAGGACAAACCTACGAGCAGTACTTC
>NA|TRBV2|NA|TRBJ2-3
CASNPRTSTDTQYF
TGTGCCAGCAACCCCAGGACTAGCACAGATACGCAGTATTTT
>NA|TRBV5-1|NA|TRBJ2-5
CASSPTFQETQYF
TGCGCCAGCAGCCCGACGTTCCAAGAGACCCAGTACTTC
>NA|TRBV6-1|NA|TRBJ1-5
CASSEWDSNQPQHF
TGTGCCAGCAGTGAATGGGATAGCAATCAGCCCCAGCATTTT
>TRBD2|TRBV19|NA|TRBJ2-1
CASSVVAGGGNEQFF
TGTGCCAGTAGTGTCGTAGCGGGAGGGGGCAATGAGCAGTTCTTC
>TRBD1|TRBV3-1/TRBV3-2|NA|TRBJ2-2
CASSPRDRVGELFF
TGTGCCAGCAGCCCCCGGGACAGAGTCGGGGAGCTGTTTTTT
>NA|TRBV28|NA|TRBJ1-4
CASSTGATNEKLFF
TGTGCCAGCAGCACAGGTGCAACTAATGAAAAACTGTTTTTT
>NA|TRBV24-1|NA|TRBJ1-1
CATSKQGNTEAFF
TGTGCCACCAGTAAACAGGGAAACACTGAAGCTTTCTTT
>NA|TRBV29-1|NA|TRBJ2-7
CSVSTGRYEQYF
TGCAGCGTTTCTACAGGGCGCTACGAGCAGTACTTC
>TRBD1|TRBV7-9|NA|TRBJ1-2
CASSPGTGGNNYGYTF
TGTGCCAGCAGCCCGGGGACAGGGGGCAATAACTATGGCTACACCTTC
>NA|TRBV4-1|NA|TRBJ1-6
CASSHPRKTTNSPLHF
TGCGCCAGCAGCCACCCCAGGAAGACAACAAATTCACCCCTCCACTTT
>NA|TRBV6-1|few|TRBJ2-7
CASSELQATYEQYF
TGTGCCAGCAGTGAATTGCAAGCGACCTACGAGCAGTACTTC
>NA|TRBV11-2|NA|TRBJ2-5
CASSLVKGGETQYF
TGTGCCAGCAGCTTAGTTAAGGGTGGAGAGACCCAGTACTTC
>NA|TRBV7-7|NA|TRBJ1-1
CASSLEGGRGTEAFF
TGTGCTAGCAGCTTAGAAGGAGGCAGGGGCACTGAAGCTTTCTTT
>NA|TRBV4-1|NA|TRBJ2-3
CASSPGPQADTQYF
TGCGCCAGCAGCCCGGGTCCACAGGCAGATACGCAGTATTTT
>TRBD1|TRBV5-1|NA|TRBJ2-2
CASSWDLPGQVAGELFF
TGCGCCAGCAGCTGGGACCTTCCGGGACAGGTAGCCGGGGAGCTGTTTTTT
>TRBD1|TRBV28|NA|TRBJ2-1
CAISPPGQGRVEQFF
TGTGCCATCTCCCCTCCGGGACAGGGGAGGGTTGAGCAGTTCTTC
>TRBD2|TRBV28|once|TRBJ2-3
CASQTSGSTDTQYF
TGTGCCAGCCAGACTAGCGGGAGCACAGATACGCAGTATTTT
>NA|TRBV5-1|NA|TRBJ1-1
CASSQQDTEAFF
TGCGCCAGCAGCCAACAAGACACTGAAGCTTTCTTT
>NA|TRBV5-1|NA|TRBJ1-4
CASSLDPLRGGGEKLFF
TGCGCCAGCAGCTTGGACCCCCTGAGGGGCGGGGGTGAAAAACTGTTTTTT
>TRBD2|TRBV3-1/TRBV3-2|NA|TRBJ2-5
CASSPSGIRGETQYF
TGTGCCAGCAGCCCAAGCGGGATTCGGGGAGAGACCCAGTACTTC
>NA|TRBV3-1/TRBV3-2|NA|TRBJ1-1
CASSQGLGVTEAFF
TGTGCCAGCAGCCAAGGTCTGGGGGTCACTGAAGCTTTCTTT